This T cell receptor (beta chain) is from a study of blood T cells in healthy people across ages. Points from the study as a whole: Unknown CMV status may confound age-related changes in expanded clones. Leaving the PBMCs unsorted stopped any conclusive comparison of naive versus antigen-experienced cells.

With respect to this clonotype: Its specificity is unknown.

Primers used in a second PCR of about 7 to 12 cycles were a sample-barcoded 5' primer and a J-beta primer mix. MiXCR, run by TCRdb on the 5' RACE reads, gives a single entry per CDR3 protein. The data hold 1.2 million to 1.5 million distinct CDR3 sequences, with roughly 59% observed a single time. This CDR3 is 14 amino acids long. Germline lookup yields CDR1 MNHEY and CDR2 SMNVEV (reference sequence). J gave up 5 bases and V 5 bases, and 6 bases lay outside the gene matches. What was sequenced was blood. J is TRBJ2-1 and V is TRBV27, with 7 nucleotides matching TRBD2. The clonotype was recovered from a man aged 18 to 35 in good health. The CDR3 protein is CASSLTSRNNEQFF. CDR3 coding DNA: TGTGCCAGCAGTCTGACTAGCAGAAACAATGAGCAGTTCTTC.